The source of this TCR beta chain is a study of cytomegalovirus exposure and HLA in healthy donors. Points from the study as a whole: Previous analysis showed most TCR beta V segments were productive about 90% or about 30% of the time. The dataset shows that most TCR sequences were rare, while some public TCRs occurred in many donors.

CDR1 is SEHNR and CDR2 is FQNEAQ in the germline V gene (reference sequence). This CDR3 has 14 amino acids. V dropped 5 bases and J dropped 5 bases, with 16 bases sitting between them. With respect to this clone: Its specificity is not known.

60 Vbeta and 13 Jbeta primers were used in PCR. TCRdb's table, derived via immunoSEQ multiplex PCR, lists solely in-frame clones and lacks some. The repertoire holds 100,000 to 150,000 clones, with roughly 80% as singletons. V and J are TRBV7-9 and TRBJ2-7, with D tentatively TRBD1 (5 bases). The sequenced sample was PBMCs. The source is a man younger than 30 in good health and CMV-seropositive. The CDR3 region has the DNA TGTGCCAGCAGCCGTATCATTCAGGGCGACGAGCAGTACTTC. Translation gives CASSRIIQGDEQYF.